Given below is one T cell receptor (beta chain) in context. Its target is unknown. This CDR3 is built from 12 residues. Trimming took 4 bases from V and 5 from J; bases not matched to a gene: 3. In germline, CDR1 is SGHNT, CDR2 YYREEE (reference sequence). Amplification of TCR beta CDR3 regions was performed using RNA transcripts as template. RT-PCR in the first round (using the HTBI primer set) targeted the TCR CDR3. Each CDR3 protein is one row after TCRdb ran MiXCR on the multiplex PCR reads. The repertoire holds roughly 500,000 distinct CDR3 sequences, with under 60% as singletons. Thyroid ultrasound and orbital computed tomography, with clinical symptoms and serum thyroxine and TRAb, informed diagnoses. The sample belongs to a study of T cells in Graves' hyperthyroidism and ophthalmopathy. General observations from the study: In the blood, most expanded thyroid clonotypes above 0.001 appeared as well.

The specimen was peripheral blood or thyroid tissue (not recorded which). The sequence was obtained from an adult woman with Graves' disease, either hyperthyroidism or ophthalmopathy (not recorded which). This chain connects TRBV5-4 to TRBJ2-7, with 7 bases matching TRBD1. The CDR3 bases are TGTGCCAGCAGCGCAGGACAGGACGAGCAGTACTTC. As protein: CASSAGQDEQYF.